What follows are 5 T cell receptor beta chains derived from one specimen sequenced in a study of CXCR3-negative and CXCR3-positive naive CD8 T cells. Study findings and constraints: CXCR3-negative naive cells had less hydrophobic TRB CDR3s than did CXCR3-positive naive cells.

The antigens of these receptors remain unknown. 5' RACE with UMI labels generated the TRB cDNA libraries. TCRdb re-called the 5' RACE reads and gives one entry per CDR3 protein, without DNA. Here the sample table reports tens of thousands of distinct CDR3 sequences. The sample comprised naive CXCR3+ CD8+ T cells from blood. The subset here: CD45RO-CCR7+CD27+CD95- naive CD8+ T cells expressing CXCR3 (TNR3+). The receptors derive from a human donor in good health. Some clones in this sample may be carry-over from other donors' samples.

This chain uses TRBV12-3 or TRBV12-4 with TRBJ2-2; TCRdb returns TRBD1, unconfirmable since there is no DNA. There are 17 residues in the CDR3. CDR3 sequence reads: CASIDLGGGAGPGELFF.

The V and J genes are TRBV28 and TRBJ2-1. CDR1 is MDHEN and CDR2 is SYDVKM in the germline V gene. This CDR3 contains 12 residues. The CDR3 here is CASSFKVYEQFF.

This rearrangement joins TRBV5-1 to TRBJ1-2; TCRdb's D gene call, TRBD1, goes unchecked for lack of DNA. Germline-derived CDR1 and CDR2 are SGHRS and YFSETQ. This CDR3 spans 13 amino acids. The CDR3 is CASSFPTGYGYTF.

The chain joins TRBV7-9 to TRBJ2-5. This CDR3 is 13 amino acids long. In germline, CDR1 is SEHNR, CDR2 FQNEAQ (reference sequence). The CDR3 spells CASSLLEQETQYF.

CDR3 amino acids: CASSRELSNQPQHF. The chain employs TRBV28 and TRBJ1-5. CDR1 is MDHEN and CDR2 is SYDVKM in the germline V gene. This CDR3 contains 14 residues.